This T cell receptor beta chain was profiled in a study of T cell responses to AZD1222 COVID-19 vaccine (dated by TCRdb to the early 2020s). Broadly, across the study: A total of more than 230 trial participants underwent TCR sequencing, of whom nearly 210 had received two doses of AZD1222 and approximately 25 had received two doses of the MenACWY control vaccine. Trial participants were enrolled into age subgroups of 18-55, 56-69 and 70-plus years, which contained about 160, 30 and 59 TCR-sequenced participants, respectively.

The V end gives up 0 bases and the J end 7 bases, leaving 7 bases in the junction not matched to a gene. From the cysteine through the phenylalanine, the CDR3 covers 15 amino acids. The only DNA kept is the CDR3, 45 bases in frame from the first base. The germline V gene specifies SGHDN as CDR1 and FVKESK as CDR2. The CDR3 regions of human TCRbeta chains were analyzed by immunosequencing. Concerning the study's data processing: Repertoire TCRs were checked for matches against a reference library of SARS-CoV-2-specific TCRs that had been generated using the MIRA antigen-specificity platform. Breadth was defined as the fraction of unique TCRs that were SARS-CoV-2-associated. Depth was defined as the fraction of total T cells that were SARS-CoV-2-associated. Using the MIRA data, each spike-specific TCR was mapped to the spike region that the TCR reacts to and placed in a CD4 or CD8 class. Log10-transformed breadth and depth values were compared by one-way ANOVA with Sidak's multiple comparisons tests. Imported from immuneACCESS, the table was reduced by TCRdb to in-frame sequences with V and J called. These copies leave out some clones; in studies compared against another copy, an unresolved V gene accounts for under half, and the cause of the remainder is not known. That table is the source of V, J and clone size, and D and trimming were worked out from the DNA. The sample records around 140,000 clones, roughly 85% of which are singletons. The ten most abundant clones make up about 7.9% of the sample.

What this sample's time point label stands for: about 28 days (+/-7) after the second vaccine dose. The treatment or condition label, read with the paper, signifies: meningococcal conjugate vaccine given as trial control. Vaccinee samples came from UK trials COV001 and COV002, including a single-blind randomized controlled phase 2/3 trial of AZD1222 (ChAdOx1 nCoV-19) in healthy adults. For TCRbeta chain sequencing, PBMC samples were collected from trial participants at day 0 and at day 28 after the second dose. Overall study outcomes, separate from this receptor: Conclusions about previously exposed vaccinees were limited because only a handful of AZD1222 recipients were SARS-CoV-2 seropositive at baseline. In the small 56-69-year group, the increase in depth fell short of significance, most likely because of low power. Because no samples from the day 14 peak response were available, repertoires could be characterized only after the peak T cell response. Most participants were white British and females outnumbered males, and the authors suggested that clonal diversity may have been underestimated. After two AZD1222 doses, both the breadth and the depth of spike-specific TCRs were significantly higher than at day 0 and than in MenACWY recipients. Reportedly, close to half of the unique spike-specific TCRs recognized epitopes lying outside the regions that are mutated in the B.1.351 and B.1.1.7 variants. The whole spike protein was spanned by vaccine-associated CD4 TCRs, and dominant responses were seen in regions 160-218 and 743-854.

Notes on this clone: Its target antigen remains unknown. No base-level quality is on record; no much larger clone is a single base apart.

The chain was built from TRBV14 and TRBJ2-7; 9 central nucleotides agree with TRBD1. The starting material was peripheral blood, obtained 28 days after the second dose of the MenACWY control vaccine. This clonotype originated in an adult who received the MenACWY meningococcal vaccine as a control. The CDR3 loop reads CASSQDGQGLGEQYF. The bases are TGTGCCAGCAGCCAAGATGGACAGGGGTTGGGGGAGCAGTACTTC.